This paragraph reports one T cell receptor beta chain. Its antigen is unknown. Gene names and germline sequences refer to the mouse in this case. The read comes to an end 1 residue before the CDR3 does, leaving the germline J gene to fill in the end. Library preparation used the immunoSEQ multiplex PCR assay. Adaptive Biotechnologies performed the TCRbeta CDR3 sequencing at survey depth and reported CDR3 sequences, V/J genes, productive frequency and template counts. Amplification of TCR beta CDR3 regions started from genomic DNA instead of RNA. The paper's data handling went like this. Jensen-Shannon divergence was used to quantify pairwise repertoire overlap between tissues, with a value of 1 meaning complete divergence and a value of 0 meaning identical repertoires. Based on pairwise JSD values, tissues were grouped by single-linkage agglomerative hierarchical clustering, and the results were shown as dendrograms. GLIPH2 was applied to all patient samples using simulation_depth 1000, kmer_min_depth 3, and cdr3_length_cutoff 8, and only groups with more than two unique CDR3s were retained. A standardized tissue-overlap score extrapolated Jaccard GLIPH-group overlap across patients to a standard repertoire size of 1000 clones. Linear mixed-effect models, with tissue as a fixed effect and individual as a random effect, were used to test how diversity related to clinical or experimental variables. TCRdb limited this immuneACCESS table to in-frame rearrangements with V and J called. A share of clones is missing; checked studies link under half to unresolved V genes, and the rest is unexplained. V, J and clone size were drawn from that table, and D and trimming were deduced from the DNA. Within this sample are under 8,500 clones, with about 50% of them counted one time only. Around 5.4% of the sample goes to the ten largest clones.

The V end gives up 5 bases and the J end 2 bases, leaving 3 bases in the junction not matched to a gene. The germline V gene encodes CDR1 SNHLY and CDR2 FYNGKV (reference sequence). Taken from cysteine to phenylalanine, the CDR3 has 15 residues. The CDR3 was read in part: 42 bases, with the frame set at base 1. This sample was taken from a study of tissue T cells after allogeneic stem cell transplantation (dated by TCRdb to between 2022 and 2023). Regarding the research as a whole: TCR beta repertoires were profiled across many tissues obtained from research autopsies of patients with and without GVHD, as well as in mouse models of GVHD. The human arm was conducted as a prospective observational study, and neither blinding nor randomization was performed. Broader findings and caveats from the paper: Which tissue TCRs were alloreactive or antigen-specific was not determined in the study, and some clones might have been persisting host cells. Within patients, how anatomically similar tissues were was a major factor shaping TCR repertoire composition, regardless of disease or transplant status. The patient cohort was small and clinically heterogeneous, and sampling depth was acknowledged as a limitation. In both patients and mice, T cells from blood and spleen picked up only a limited part of the TCR repertoire that was detected in tissues. Only a few T cell clones appeared in more than one patient, yet motif-based clustering showed tissue-specific repertoire signatures that were shared between patients.

This specimen's time point label, interpreted: mouse harvest day 7 after allogeneic transplant. Mouse grafts consisting of 10^7 T-cell-depleted bone marrow cells combined with 10^6 splenic CD5+ T cells were administered by tail vein injection. GVHD in mice was modeled with a major MHC-mismatch B6 (H2b) into BALB/c (H2d) model, and tissues were profiled at day 7 or 14. On day 7 or 14 post-transplant, mouse tissues and retro-orbital blood were harvested with separate sterile tools for each animal, and livers were flushed beforehand. Before genomic DNA isolation with the DNeasy Blood & Tissue Kit, mouse tissues were minced with razor blades in buffered saline.

The sequence derives from a female BALB/c mouse given C57BL/6 T cells with graft-versus-host disease after an allogeneic hematopoietic cell transplant. The sequence links TRBV3 to TRBJ1-4; TRBD1 aligns with 9 central bases. The sample was gut tissue. The CDR3 reads as follows: CASSPGTGSNERLFF. CDR3 DNA (partial): TGTGCCAGCAGCCCCGGGACAGGGTCCAACGAAAGATTATTT.